Following are 27 T cell receptor beta chains from one sample sequenced in a study of blood T cell repertoires in COVID-19. Sequencing was performed with immunoSEQ multiplex PCR; in TCRdb, only in-frame clones are kept and a portion is missing. This sample yields 130,000 to 150,000 clones, of which 80% are seen a single time; 13% belongs to the top ten. Sequencing used peripheral blood. The receptors were gathered from a man aged 60 to 75 with active or convalescent COVID-19.

The chain employs TRBV4-3 and TRBJ1-2; TRBD1 might be the D (5 bases). The CDR3 sequence is 14 residues long. Trimming removed 4 bases at V and 5 bases at J, with 14 bases between. CDR1 and CDR2 (germline): LGHNA, YSLEER. The DNA of the CDR3 is TGCGCCAGCAGCCCCCGTGTGGGGACTTATGGCTACACCTTC. This encodes CASSPRVGTYGYTF.

This clone has just a few counts. The chain recombines TRBV5-8 with TRBJ1-5; maybe TRBD1 (6 bases). The CDR3 sequence is 13 residues long. Germline V lookup: CDR1 SGHTS, CDR2 YDEGEE. Trimming left V 6 bases short and J 3 bases short, with 10 bases between. The CDR3 coding sequence is TGTGCCAGCAACTACAGGGACAATCAGCCCCAGCATTTT. Amino acids: CASNYRDNQPQHF.

The chain recombines TRBV6-5 with TRBJ1-5; 9 nucleotides line up with TRBD1. CDR1 and CDR2 (germline): MNHEY, SVGAGI. V was clipped by 8 bases and J by 3 bases; unmatched bases: 5. The CDR3 runs 14 residues. The CDR3 DNA follows: TGTGCCAGCGGCTGGACAGGGGACAATCAGCCCCAGCATTTT. Its translation: CASGWTGDNQPQHF.

The chain links TRBV18 to TRBJ1-2; perhaps TRBD1 as D (5 bases). V was shortened by 2 bases and J by 6 bases, with 16 bases between the two germline ends. Germline V lookup: CDR1 KGHSH, CDR2 LQKENI. The CDR3 contains 15 residues. The CDR3 DNA follows: TGTGCCAGCTCACCATCGGCAGGGTTAGGCGATGGCTACACCTTC. This sequence encodes CASSPSAGLGDGYTF.

The chain has TRBV3-1 (or the pseudogene TRBV3-2) and TRBJ1-1, with a weak D call TRBD1 (6 bases). Germline CDR1 reads LGHDT; CDR2 reads YNNKEL (reference sequence). There are 14 residues in the CDR3. V lost 3 bases and J 5 bases, leaving 13 bases between the germline ends. The CDR3 here is CASSHPGVGTEAFF. The DNA of the CDR3 is TGTGCCAGCAGCCATCCAGGGGTCGGTACTGAAGCTTTCTTT.

This rearrangement joins TRBV7-9 to TRBJ2-1; D is uncertain. Trimming pared 5 bases from V and 0 bases from J, leaving 8 bases between. Germline V gene data show CDR1 as SEHNR and CDR2 as FQNEAQ (reference sequence). The CDR3 contains 14 residues. CDR3 in DNA: TGTGCCAGCAGCCCCTCGAGCTCCTACAATGAGCAGTTCTTC. It translates to CASSPSSSYNEQFF. The variable domain in full, with the rest retrieved from reference TRBV7-9 and TRBJ2-1, is DTGVSQNPRHKITKRGQNVTFRCDPISEHNRLYWYRQTLGQGPEFLTYFQNEAQLEKSRLLSDRFSAERPKGSFSTLEIQRTEQGDSAMYLCASSPSSSYNEQFFGPGTRLTVL.

This clone was counted a few times. The chain has TRBV19 and TRBJ2-7, with D perhaps TRBD1 (5 bases). V was cut by 6 bases and J by 5 bases, with 11 bases left in between. The CDR3 consists of 12 residues. Germline loops: CDR1 LNHDA, CDR2 SQIVND (reference sequence). The CDR3 DNA reads TGTGCCAGTAGCCCAGGGTCGGACGAGCAGTACTTC. This encodes CASSPGSDEQYF.

This rearrangement joins TRBV6-4 to TRBJ2-1; 9 bases are shared with TRBD2. The CDR3 contains 14 residues. Germline CDR1 is MRHNA and CDR2 is SNTAGT. V was pared by 6 bases and J by 7 bases, with 7 bases of the junction left unmatched. The CDR3: CASSLTTSGNEQFF. The CDR3 DNA reads as TGTGCCAGCAGCCTAACGACTAGCGGAAATGAGCAGTTCTTC.

In nucleotides, the CDR3 is TGTGCCAGCAGCCCCCGGACTAGCGGGATATACAAAGGCAATGAGCAGTTCTTC. Its translation is CASSPRTSGIYKGNEQFF. The chain recombines TRBV6-2 or TRBV6-3 with TRBJ2-1; 12 bases are shared with TRBD2. Trimming took 6 bases from V and 6 from J; bases not matched to a gene: 15. Germline loops: CDR1 MNHEY, CDR2 SVGEGT. The CDR3 contains 18 residues.

This clone was observed a single time. The V gene is TRBV28, the J gene TRBJ2-1; 10 bases are a match to TRBD1. The CDR3 is 15 residues long. Unmatched junction bases numbered 6, after V lost 6 bases and J lost 4 bases. The V gene's germline CDR1 is MDHEN and CDR2 SYDVKM. The CDR3 nucleotides are TGTGCCAGCAGATCCGGGACAGGGGCTTACAATGAGCAGTTCTTC. Translation: CASRSGTGAYNEQFF.

The V and J genes are TRBV7-2 and TRBJ1-1, with a possible D match to TRBD1 (5 bases). CDR1 and CDR2 (germline): SGHTA, FQGNSA. Trimming left V 1 base short and J 1 base short, with 10 bases between. CDR3 length equals 15 residues. CDR3 residues: CASSLVATGNTEAFF. CDR3 nucleotides: TGTGCCAGCAGCTTAGTGGCAACAGGGAACACTGAAGCTTTCTTT. Together with reference TRBV7-2 and TRBJ1-1, the CDR3 gives the full variable domain: GAGVSQSPSNKVTEKGKDVELRCDPISGHTALYWYRQSLGQGLEFLIYFQGNSAPDKSGLPSDRFSAERTGGSVSTLTIQRTQQEDSAVYLCASSLVATGNTEAFFGQGTRLTVV.

The V call is TRBV6-2 or TRBV6-3, the J call TRBJ2-7; the D is unclear. The length of the CDR3 is 12 residues. Between the trimmed V and J ends, which lost 2 bases and 3 bases, there was a span of 5 bases. Germline V gene sequence: CDR1 MNHEY, CDR2 SVGEGT. The CDR3 DNA reads TGTGCCAGCAGTTACGTCGGCTACGAGCAGTACTTC. Protein sequence: CASSYVGYEQYF.

In DNA, the CDR3 is TGTGCCAGCAGCTTGTTTACAGGGGCAGATACGCAGTATTTT. It codes for CASSLFTGADTQYF. The chain links TRBV7-8 to TRBJ2-3; 7 bases fit TRBD1. Per the germline V gene, CDR1 is SGHVS and CDR2 is FQNEAQ. There are 14 residues in the CDR3. Trimming removed 3 bases from V and 4 bases from J; junction bases left unmatched: 4.

This clone occurred once. The V and J genes are TRBV4-3 and TRBJ2-3, with D perhaps TRBD2 (6 bases). This CDR3 region has 15 residues. CDR1 and CDR2 from the germline V gene are LGHNA and YSLEER. Trimming took 1 base from V and 4 from J, leaving 12 bases between them. CDR3 amino acids: CASSQGGKRADTQYF. DNA for the CDR3: TGCGCCAGCAGCCAAGGCGGGAAGCGGGCAGATACGCAGTATTTT.

The rearrangement joins TRBV4-3 to TRBJ1-1; D unclear. The CDR3 is 11 residues long. CDR1 is LGHNA, CDR2 YSLEER, per germline. Trimming pared 1 base from V and 7 bases from J, leaving 4 bases between. The CDR3 sequence: CASSQAGEAFF. Written as DNA, the CDR3 is TGCGCCAGCAGCCAAGCAGGTGAAGCTTTCTTT.

CDR3 sequence (DNA): TGTGCCAGCAGCTTAGCCAGGAGGATCATGAACACTGAAGCTTTCTTT. Protein sequence: CASSLARRIMNTEAFF. This chain joins TRBV7-9 and TRBJ1-1, with D unresolved. V was clipped by 0 bases and J by 0 bases, with 11 bases between them. The CDR3 length is 16 residues. The V gene's germline CDR1 is SEHNR and CDR2 FQNEAQ (reference sequence).

This clone was seen a few times. This same CDR3 is encoded by further DNA sequences in the sample. The chain couples TRBV5-1 to TRBJ1-1; D not certain. The CDR3 runs to 12 residues. V dropped 7 bases and J dropped 1 base, with 8 bases sitting between them. Germline V gene lookup returns CDR1 SGHRS and CDR2 YFSETQ. CDR3: CASGRENTEAFF. The CDR3 DNA reads TGCGCCAGCGGACGGGAGAACACTGAAGCTTTCTTT.

The chain uses TRBV19 and TRBJ2-1, with TRBD2 as a possible D gene (5 bases). The V end was cut by 6 bases, the J end by 3 bases, with 12 bases between. The CDR3 totals 14 residues. CDR1 and CDR2 from the germline V gene are LNHDA and SQIVND (reference sequence). The CDR3 is CASSRDYLYNEQFF. The CDR3, as DNA: TGTGCCAGTAGCCGCGACTACCTCTACAATGAGCAGTTCTTC.

The chain links TRBV28 to TRBJ1-2; the D gene is possibly TRBD1 (6 bases). The germline CDR1 and CDR2 sequences are MDHEN and SYDVKM. The CDR3 covers 14 residues. V was trimmed by 5 bases and J by 4 bases, leaving 14 bases between them. This chain's CDR3 is CASSGIDRFYGYTF. DNA for the CDR3: TGTGCCAGCAGTGGGATCGACAGGTTCTATGGCTACACCTTC.

The genes are TRBV5-1 and TRBJ2-5, with D perhaps TRBD2 (6 bases). Trimming cost V 0 bases and J 9 bases, with 18 bases left between them. This CDR3 is built from 15 residues. Germline CDR1 SGHRS, CDR2 YFSETQ. The CDR3 is CASSLEASTSGAQYF. CDR3 coding DNA: TGCGCCAGCAGCTTGGAGGCGTCTACCTCGGGGGCCCAGTACTTC.

The gene calls are TRBV6-5 and TRBJ1-2, with 7 positions matching TRBD1. CDR1 and CDR2 (germline): MNHEY, SVGAGI. The V gene end was trimmed by 0 bases and the J gene end by 6 bases; junction bases not matched to a gene: 7. The CDR3 spans 15 residues. The CDR3 DNA reads as TGTGCCAGCAGTTACTCCCAGGGGGTTGATCATGGCTACACCTTC. Protein product: CASSYSQGVDHGYTF.

The chain is built from TRBV6-1 and TRBJ2-1, with TRBD1 matching 9 bases. CDR1 MNHNS and CDR2 SASEGT come from the germline V gene. J was trimmed by 8 bases and V by 1 base; bases with no gene match: 15. The CDR3 contains 18 residues. The CDR3 DNA follows: TGTGCCAGCAGTGAAGAAATGGCCGGGACAGGGATTTCCCATGAGCAGTTCTTC. Its translation: CASSEEMAGTGISHEQFF.

The chain couples TRBV2 to TRBJ1-3, with 8 nucleotides matching TRBD1. V dropped 5 bases and J dropped 4; count of bases not matched to a gene: 7. This CDR3 is built from 15 residues. Per germline, CDR1 SNHLY and CDR2 FYNNEI. The CDR3 region has the DNA TGTGCCAGCAGTCCAGGGGGCGCGAGGGGAAACACCATATATTTT. It is translated as CASSPGGARGNTIYF. The complete variable domain, with remaining parts taken from reference TRBV2 and TRBJ1-3, reads EPEVTQTPSHQVTQMGQEVILRCVPISNHLYFYWYRQILGQKVEFLVSFYNNEISEKSEIFDDQFSVERPDGSNFTLKIRSTKLEDSAMYFCASSPGGARGNTIYFGEGSWLTVV.

This clone turned up a few times. This chain uses TRBV7-6 with TRBJ2-7; a possible D gene is TRBD1 (6 bases). Germline assignment: CDR1 SGHVS and CDR2 FNYEAQ. The CDR3 has 13 residues. The V end was cut by 5 bases, the J end by 1 base, with 9 bases between. In nucleotides, the CDR3 is TGTGCCAGCAGCGACAGGAAATCCTACGAGCAGTACTTC. Translated, it gives CASSDRKSYEQYF.

This clone was seen more than once but under ten times. The V gene is TRBV30, the J gene TRBJ2-2, with D possibly matching TRBD2 (5 bases). The length of the CDR3 is 12 residues. V was cut by 3 bases and J by 12 bases, with 14 bases left in between. Germline CDR1 is GTSNPN and CDR2 is SVGIG (reference sequence). CDR3 in DNA: TGTGCCTGGAGAAGGATGAGGGAGAAGCTGTTTTTT. Protein: CAWRRMREKLFF.

This clone was counted many times. The V call is TRBV19, the J call TRBJ2-3; 10 positions match TRBD1. The V segment lost 1 base and the J segment 6 bases; nucleotides outside the gene matches: 4. The CDR3 has 15 residues. Germline-derived CDR1 and CDR2 are LNHDA and SQIVND (reference sequence). CDR3 in DNA: TGTGCCAGTAGTATAGCCGGGACAGGGGTGGATACGCAGTATTTT. Its translation is CASSIAGTGVDTQYF.

The V gene is TRBV27, the J gene TRBJ1-6; TRBD1 matches 7 bases. CDR1 and CDR2 from the germline V gene are MNHEY and SMNVEV (reference sequence). The CDR3 has 14 residues. The V segment lost 3 bases and the J segment 9 bases; nucleotides outside the gene matches: 5. The CDR3 reads CASSFGQGGSPLHF. CDR3 DNA: TGTGCCAGCAGTTTCGGTCAGGGGGGTTCACCCCTCCACTTT.